Listed below are T cell receptor beta chains from one sample, sequenced in a study of cytomegalovirus exposure and HLA in healthy donors. Profiling relied on immunoSEQ multiplex PCR, and the TCRdb table lists in-frame clones only, not all of them. The repertoire consists of some 250,000 clones, with about four fifths occurring once and the leading ten covering more than 5%. What was sequenced was PBMCs. All receptors come from a woman in her thirties or forties in good health and CMV-seropositive. CDR3s include the opening cysteine and the closing phenylalanine or tryptophan. D genes are given only for firm matches. Clone sizes are given selectively: once, few, many, or a class where the clone is expanded.

V gene	D gene	clone size	J gene	CDR3 length	CDR3 protein	CDR3 DNA
TRBV4-3	TRBD2	-	TRBJ2-7	15	CASSRSLTSRHEQYF	TGCGCCAGCAGCCGGAGTTTGACTAGCCGGCACGAGCAGTACTTC
TRBV7-2	TRBD2	-	TRBJ2-5	15	CASSPWTSDQETQYF	TGTGCCAGCAGCCCTTGGACTAGCGATCAAGAGACCCAGTACTTC
TRBV7-9	TRBD1	-	TRBJ1-1	15	CASSFQGGWNTEAFF	TGTGCCAGCAGCTTTCAGGGGGGCTGGAACACTGAAGCTTTCTTT
TRBV10-1	-	-	TRBJ2-1	14	CASSAGDSYNEQFF	TGCGCCAGCAGTGCGGGGGACTCCTACAATGAGCAGTTCTTC
TRBV6-6	-	-	TRBJ1-3	16	CASSLQGRGSGNTIYF	TGTGCCAGCAGCTTACAGGGTAGGGGCTCTGGAAACACCATATATTTT
TRBV29-1	TRBD1	once	TRBJ1-2	13	CSVQTGGSYGYTF	TGCAGCGTTCAGACAGGGGGCAGCTATGGCTACACCTTC
TRBV19	TRBD2	-	TRBJ2-7	14	CASSSGRGPGEQYF	TGTGCCAGTAGTAGCGGGAGAGGTCCGGGGGAGCAGTACTTC
TRBV18	TRBD2	-	TRBJ2-3	16	CASSPTSGGGTDTQYF	TGTGCCAGCTCACCTACTAGCGGGGGGGGCACAGATACGCAGTATTTT
TRBV7-8	TRBD1	-	TRBJ2-7	14	CASSLWTGGYEQYF	TGTGCCAGCAGCCTATGGACAGGGGGCTACGAGCAGTACTTC
TRBV19	-	once	TRBJ2-7	13	CASSIRGQYEQYF	TGTGCCAGTAGTATAAGGGGTCAATACGAGCAGTACTTC
TRBV4-3	-	-	TRBJ1-2	16	CASSQDRSWRDYGYTF	TGCGCCAGCAGCCAAGATCGGAGTTGGAGGGACTATGGCTACACCTTC
TRBV5-1	-	-	TRBJ2-1	13	CASSLVRDNEQFF	TGCGCCAGCAGCTTGGTCCGGGACAATGAGCAGTTCTTC
TRBV5-1	-	-	TRBJ2-1	15	CASSLDTGRYNEQFF	TGCGCCAGCAGCTTGGATACAGGGAGATACAATGAGCAGTTCTTC
TRBV30	-	-	TRBJ1-3	13	CAWSGGSGNTIYF	TGTGCCTGGAGCGGGGGGTCTGGAAACACCATATATTTT
TRBV30	-	-	TRBJ1-5	14	CAWNRASYYQPQHF	TGTGCCTGGAACAGGGCTTCTTACTATCAGCCCCAGCATTTT
TRBV6-6	-	-	TRBJ1-5	15	CASSYSGQRNQPQHF	TGTGCCAGCAGTTACTCGGGGCAGAGGAATCAGCCCCAGCATTTT
TRBV7-9	-	few	TRBJ1-2	14	CSSSLSRGGYGYTF	TGTTCCAGCAGCTTATCGCGGGGAGGCTATGGCTACACCTTC
TRBV28	TRBD1	-	TRBJ1-1	15	CASATGTGMNTEAFF	TGTGCCAGCGCTACCGGGACAGGAATGAACACTGAAGCTTTCTTT
TRBV7-3	-	-	TRBJ2-7	14	CASSLSGYGSEQYF	TGTGCCAGCAGCTTAAGCGGGTATGGAAGCGAGCAGTACTTC
TRBV19	TRBD2	few	TRBJ2-3	16	CASSSGGSRGTDTQYF	TGTGCCAGTAGTAGTGGCGGGAGTCGTGGCACAGATACGCAGTATTTT
TRBV15	-	-	TRBJ2-6	15	CATSRPSSGANVLTF	TGTGCCACCAGCAGACCGTCCTCCGGGGCCAACGTCCTGACTTTC
TRBV15	TRBD1	-	TRBJ2-3	15	CATSREDRGPDTQYF	TGTGCCACCAGCAGGGAGGACAGGGGGCCAGATACGCAGTATTTT
TRBV4-3	-	-	TRBJ2-2	16	CASSQDTTADTGELFF	TGCGCCAGCAGCCAAGATACGACAGCAGACACCGGGGAGCTGTTTTTT
TRBV7-9	TRBD1	-	TRBJ1-2	17	CSSSFKIQGSISPGYTF	TGTTCCAGCAGCTTTAAAATACAGGGGTCGATAAGTCCTGGCTACACCTTC
TRBV2	TRBD2	-	TRBJ2-7	13	CASSLAGSYEQYF	TGTGCCAGCTCTCTAGCGGGCTCCTACGAGCAGTACTTC
TRBV5-1	TRBD1	-	TRBJ2-7	17	CASSLAPLGQGGYEQYF	TGCGCCAGCAGCTTGGCACCTTTAGGACAGGGGGGGTACGAGCAGTACTTC
TRBV9	TRBD1	-	TRBJ2-2	15	CASAWDSSGSGELFF	TGTGCCAGCGCGTGGGACAGCAGTGGATCCGGGGAGCTGTTTTTT
TRBV6-5	-	-	TRBJ1-1	16	CASSYSPGRGNTEAFF	TGTGCCAGCAGTTACTCGCCAGGGAGGGGGAACACTGAAGCTTTCTTT
TRBV5-1	-	-	TRBJ2-6	15	CASSLSTQGPPVLTF	TGCGCCAGCAGCTTATCTACCCAGGGCCCCCCCGTCCTGACTTTC
TRBV7-2	-	-	TRBJ1-3	18	CASSLDSSSLYSGNTIYF	TGTGCCAGCAGCTTAGACTCCTCGTCCTTGTACTCTGGAAACACCATATATTTT
TRBV28	TRBD1	-	TRBJ1-3	14	CASSSGTGVNTIYF	TGTGCCAGCAGTTCCGGGACAGGGGTGAACACCATATATTTT
TRBV7-9	TRBD1	-	TRBJ1-1	15	CASSYTTGGGTEAFF	TGTGCCAGCAGCTATACGACAGGGGGAGGGACTGAAGCTTTCTTT
TRBV30	-	-	TRBJ2-1	15	CAWNRGREPYNEQFF	TGTGCCTGGAACCGGGGGCGGGAGCCTTACAATGAGCAGTTCTTC
TRBV19	-	-	TRBJ2-1	13	CASSIERHNEQFF	TGTGCCAGTAGTATTGAGCGCCATAATGAGCAGTTCTTC
TRBV7-2	TRBD2	-	TRBJ2-7	15	CASSPQAGEFGEQYF	TGTGCCAGCAGCCCGCAAGCGGGAGAATTCGGCGAGCAGTACTTC
TRBV19	TRBD2	once	TRBJ2-7	19	CASSISYRASGREVHEQYF	TGTGCCAGTAGTATATCTTATCGGGCTAGCGGGAGGGAAGTCCACGAGCAGTACTTC
TRBV11-2	TRBD1	-	TRBJ2-3	14	CASSSTGGTDTQYF	TGTGCCAGCAGCTCAACAGGGGGCACAGATACGCAGTATTTT
TRBV5-1	TRBD2	-	TRBJ2-3	15	CASSFAGGTTDTQYF	TGCGCCAGCAGCTTCGCGGGGGGGACCACAGATACGCAGTATTTT
TRBV7-9	-	-	TRBJ2-7	11	CSSSRQFQQYF	TGTTCCAGCAGCCGACAGTTTCAGCAGTACTTC
TRBV23-1	-	-	TRBJ1-1	13	CATPRSGDTEAFF	TGCGCCACCCCTAGGAGCGGGGACACTGAAGCTTTCTTT
TRBV4-1	TRBD2	once	TRBJ2-1	14	CASTVAGMYNEQFF	TGCGCCAGCACGGTAGCGGGAATGTACAATGAGCAGTTCTTC
TRBV5-1	TRBD1	-	TRBJ1-2	12	CASAQGSDGYTF	TGCGCCAGTGCACAGGGGTCGGATGGCTACACCTTC
TRBV5-4	-	-	TRBJ1-2	15	CASSGAGGIYYGYTF	TGCGCCAGCAGCGGGGCCGGGGGGATCTACTATGGCTACACCTTC
TRBV5-1	-	-	TRBJ1-2	15	CASSSGQGINYGYTF	TGCGCCAGCAGTTCCGGGCAGGGGATAAACTATGGCTACACCTTC
TRBV7-7	-	-	TRBJ1-1	13	CASSLDEGAEAFF	TGTGCCAGCAGCTTAGACGAGGGGGCTGAAGCTTTCTTT
TRBV25-1	TRBD1	-	TRBJ2-1	13	CASREQGDNEQFF	TGTGCCAGCAGGGAACAGGGGGACAATGAGCAGTTCTTC
TRBV11-2	-	-	TRBJ2-7	14	CASSLATGYYEQYF	TGTGCCAGCAGCTTAGCTACCGGGTACTACGAGCAGTACTTC
TRBV5-4	-	-	TRBJ1-2	16	CASSFVGGQGGWGYTF	TGTGCCAGCAGCTTCGTTGGGGGCCAGGGCGGCTGGGGCTACACCTTC
TRBV7-9	TRBD1	-	TRBJ1-4	14	CASEEGASNEKLFF	TGTGCCAGCGAGGAGGGGGCAAGCAATGAAAAACTGTTTTTT
TRBV27	-	-	TRBJ2-7	15	CASSLSLANPHEQYF	TGTGCCAGCAGTTTGTCCCTAGCGAACCCCCACGAGCAGTACTTC
TRBV9	TRBD1	-	TRBJ1-4	15	CASSQQGQLNEKLFF	TGTGCCAGCAGCCAACAGGGACAGCTAAATGAAAAACTGTTTTTT
TRBV7-7	-	-	TRBJ2-7	14	CASSLSGSSYEQYF	TGTGCCAGCAGCTTATCGGGGAGCTCCTACGAGCAGTACTTC
TRBV2	TRBD1	-	TRBJ2-2	17	CASSIRTGVIDTGELFF	TGTGCCAGCAGTATTCGGACAGGGGTGATAGACACCGGGGAGCTGTTTTTT
TRBV2	-	-	TRBJ2-1	12	CATGTHRGEQFF	TGTGCGACCGGGACTCACCGGGGTGAGCAGTTCTTC
TRBV9	TRBD1	-	TRBJ1-2	16	CASSEGITGGHYGYTF	TGTGCCAGCAGCGAGGGGATAACAGGGGGACACTATGGCTACACCTTC